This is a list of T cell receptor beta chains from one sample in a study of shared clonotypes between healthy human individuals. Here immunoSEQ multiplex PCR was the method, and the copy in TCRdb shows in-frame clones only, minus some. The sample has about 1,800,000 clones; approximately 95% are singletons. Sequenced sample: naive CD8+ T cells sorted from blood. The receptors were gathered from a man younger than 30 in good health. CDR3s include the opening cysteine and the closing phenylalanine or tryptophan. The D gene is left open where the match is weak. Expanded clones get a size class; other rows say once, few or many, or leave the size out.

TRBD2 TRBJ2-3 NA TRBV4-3 CASSRSGSWTDTQYF TGCGCCAGCAGCCGAAGCGGGAGTTGGACAGATACGCAGTATTTT
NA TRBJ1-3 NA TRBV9 CASSSSGVDGNTIYF TGTGCCAGCAGCAGTAGTGGGGTGGATGGAAACACCATATATTTT
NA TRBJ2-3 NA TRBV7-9 CASSLPLDPDTDTQYF TGTGCCAGCAGCTTACCCCTCGACCCCGACACAGATACGCAGTATTTT
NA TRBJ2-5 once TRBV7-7 CASSLSKSQETQYF TGTGCTAGCAGCTTAAGCAAGAGCCAAGAGACCCAGTACTTC
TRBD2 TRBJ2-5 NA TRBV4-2 CASRRVAGGQETQYF TGTGCCAGCAGAAGGGTAGCGGGGGGGCAAGAGACCCAGTACTTC
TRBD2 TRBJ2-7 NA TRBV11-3 CASSLDLPPGLLDYEQYF TGTGCCAGCAGCTTAGATCTCCCGCCGGGACTACTAGACTACGAGCAGTACTTC
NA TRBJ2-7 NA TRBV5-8 CASSWGDSPYEQYF TGTGCCAGCAGCTGGGGGGACAGCCCCTACGAGCAGTACTTC
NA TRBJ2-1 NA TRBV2 CASSETPYNEQFF TGTGCCAGCAGTGAAACACCTTACAATGAGCAGTTCTTC
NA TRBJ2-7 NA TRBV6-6 CASSYSDLSYEQYF TGTGCCAGCAGTTACTCGGATCTCTCCTACGAGCAGTACTTC
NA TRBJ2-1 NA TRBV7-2 CASSLVIFLYNEQFF TGTGCCAGCAGCTTAGTCATCTTTCTTTACAATGAGCAGTTCTTC
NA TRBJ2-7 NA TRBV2 CASSDGLLSEQYF TGTGCCAGCAGCGACGGACTACTCTCCGAGCAGTACTTC
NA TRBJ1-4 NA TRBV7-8 CASSLYRAATNEKLFF TGTGCCAGCAGCTTATATCGGGCCGCAACTAATGAAAAACTGTTTTTT
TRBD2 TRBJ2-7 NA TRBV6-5 CAAGLAVYYEQYF TGTGCCGCGGGGCTAGCGGTCTACTATGAGCAGTACTTC
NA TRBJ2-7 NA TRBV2 CASTSRQSSYEQYF TGTGCCAGCACCAGCCGGCAGAGCTCCTACGAGCAGTACTTC
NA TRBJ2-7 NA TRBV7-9 CASSLRAGAYYEQYF TGTGCCAGCAGCCTCAGGGCAGGAGCCTACTACGAGCAGTACTTC
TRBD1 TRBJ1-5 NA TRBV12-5 CASGPISGGDRQNISNQPQHF TGTGCTAGTGGCCCGATTTCCGGTGGGGACAGACAGAATATTAGCAATCAGCCCCAGCATTTT
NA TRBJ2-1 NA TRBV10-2 CASSYDSSNEQFF TGCGCCAGCAGTTATGACAGCTCCAATGAGCAGTTCTTC
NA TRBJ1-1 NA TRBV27 CASSTPGNTEAFF TGTGCCAGCAGCACCCCAGGGAACACTGAAGCTTTCTTT
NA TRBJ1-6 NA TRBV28 CASSFTGDGALHF TGTGCCAGCAGTTTTACGGGAGACGGGGCCCTCCACTTT
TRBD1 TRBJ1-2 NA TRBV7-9 CASSSAGTVDNYGYTF TGTGCCAGCAGCTCAGCTGGGACAGTAGATAACTATGGCTACACCTTC
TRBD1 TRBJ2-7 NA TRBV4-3 CASSQSRLTGPYEQYF TGCGCCAGCAGCCAATCTCGATTGACAGGGCCCTACGAGCAGTACTTC
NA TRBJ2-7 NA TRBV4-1 CASSQGRGGYEQYF TGCGCCAGCAGCCAAGGTCGGGGCGGCTACGAGCAGTACTTC
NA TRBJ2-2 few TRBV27 CASSLSGGGELFF TGTGCCAGCAGTTTATCGGGGGGCGGGGAGCTGTTTTTT
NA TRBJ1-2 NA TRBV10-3 CAISENSDYGYTF TGTGCCATCAGTGAGAATTCCGACTATGGCTACACCTTC
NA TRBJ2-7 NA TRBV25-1 CASSAGSFSYEQYF TGTGCCAGCAGTGCTGGTTCCTTCTCCTACGAGCAGTACTTC
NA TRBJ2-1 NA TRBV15 CATSSLGIHWNEQFF TGTGCCACCAGCAGTCTGGGGATTCATTGGAATGAGCAGTTCTTC
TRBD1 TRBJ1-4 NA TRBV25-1 CASTGTGDEKLFF TGTGCCAGCACCGGGACAGGGGATGAAAAACTGTTTTTT
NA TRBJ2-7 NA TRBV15 CATSRDERFSYEQYF TGTGCCACCAGCAGAGATGAGCGGTTTTCCTACGAGCAGTACTTC
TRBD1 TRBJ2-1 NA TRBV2 CASSPGTGGNEQFF TGTGCCAGCAGTCCCGGGACAGGGGGCAATGAGCAGTTCTTC
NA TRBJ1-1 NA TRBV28 CASSLLGTYTEAFF TGTGCCAGCAGTTTATTAGGCACATACACTGAAGCTTTCTTT
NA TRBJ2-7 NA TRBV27 CASSFNSRSYEQYF TGTGCCAGCAGTTTCAACAGTCGCTCCTACGAGCAGTACTTC
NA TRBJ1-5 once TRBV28 CASSFGGLGQPQHF TGTGCCAGCAGTTTTGGGGGGTTAGGCCAGCCCCAGCATTTT
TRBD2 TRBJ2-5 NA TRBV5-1 CASSSGVNQETQYF TGCGCCAGCAGTAGCGGGGTCAATCAGGAGACCCAGTACTTC
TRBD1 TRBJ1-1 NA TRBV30 CAWSVGGTGGLNTEAFF TGTGCCTGGAGTGTAGGCGGGACAGGGGGCTTGAACACTGAAGCTTTCTTT
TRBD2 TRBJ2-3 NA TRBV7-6 CASSGTLAGGTDTQYF TGTGCCAGCAGCGGAACTCTAGCGGGGGGCACAGATACGCAGTATTTT
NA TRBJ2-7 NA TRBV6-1 CASGDISYEQYF TGTGCCAGCGGGGACATCTCCTACGAGCAGTACTTC
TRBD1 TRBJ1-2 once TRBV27 CASSLGQGVHGYTF TGTGCCAGCAGTCTGGGACAGGGGGTGCACGGCTACACCTTC
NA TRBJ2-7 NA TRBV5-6 CASSPFGLVHEQYF TGTGCCAGCAGCCCATTTGGGTTGGTCCACGAGCAGTACTTC
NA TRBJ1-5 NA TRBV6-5 CASNFLGSNQPQHF TGTGCCAGCAACTTTCTAGGGAGTAATCAGCCCCAGCATTTT
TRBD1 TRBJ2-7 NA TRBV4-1 CASSQTGGSDFYEQYF TGCGCCAGCAGCCAAACAGGGGGCTCCGACTTCTACGAGCAGTACTTC
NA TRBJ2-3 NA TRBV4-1 CASSPAWLAETDTQYF TGCGCCAGCAGCCCGGCTTGGTTAGCGGAGACAGATACGCAGTATTTT
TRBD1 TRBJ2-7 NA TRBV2 CASSGTGDSYEQYF TGTGCCAGCAGTGGGACAGGGGACTCCTACGAGCAGTACTTC
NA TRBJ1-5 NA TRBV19 CASSLMGGMSNQPQHF TGTGCCAGTAGCCTCATGGGGGGTATGAGCAATCAGCCCCAGCATTTT
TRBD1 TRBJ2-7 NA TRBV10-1 CASSDSGTGHYEQYF TGCGCCAGCAGTGATTCGGGGACAGGGCACTACGAGCAGTACTTC
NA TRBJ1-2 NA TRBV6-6 CASSLGQYGYTF TGTGCCAGCAGTTTAGGACAGTATGGCTACACCTTC
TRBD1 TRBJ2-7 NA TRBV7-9 CASEGQGLTYEQYF TGTGCCAGCGAAGGACAGGGACTCACCTACGAGCAGTACTTC
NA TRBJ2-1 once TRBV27 CASSLPGRVQFF TGTGCCAGCAGTTTACCGGGACGAGTGCAGTTCTTC
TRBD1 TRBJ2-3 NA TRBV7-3 CASSPTGGVSTDTQYF TGTGCCAGCAGCCCCACAGGGGGTGTCAGCACAGATACGCAGTATTTT
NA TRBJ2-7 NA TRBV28 CASSLSGSGYEQYF TGTGCCAGCAGTTTATCAGGGTCCGGCTACGAGCAGTACTTC
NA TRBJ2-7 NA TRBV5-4 CASSLAMAEQYF TGTGCCAGCAGCTTGGCCATGGCGGAGCAGTACTTC
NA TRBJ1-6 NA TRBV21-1 CASSSTSLFLSPLHF TGTGCCAGCAGCAGCACGAGTTTGTTCCTATCACCCCTCCACTTT
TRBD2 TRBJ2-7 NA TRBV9 CASSEGTSGRYEQYF TGTGCCAGCAGCGAGGGGACTAGCGGGAGGTACGAGCAGTACTTC
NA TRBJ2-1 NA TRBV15 CATSREEGTLYNEQFF TGTGCCACCAGCAGAGAAGAGGGGACCCTTTACAATGAGCAGTTCTTC
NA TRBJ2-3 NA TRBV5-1 CASSFWEGLADTQYF TGCGCCAGCAGCTTTTGGGAAGGTTTAGCAGATACGCAGTATTTT